This TCR beta chain originates from a study of early T cells in non-severe SARS-CoV-2 infection (dated by TCRdb to the early 2020s). Turning to the overall study: TCR sequencing used bulk RNA from unsorted whole blood, so alpha and beta chains could not be paired.

This clonotype was counted many times. Its antigen specificity is not known. Qualities for individual bases were not recorded, and no much larger clone is one base off. Library method: 5' RACE. TCRdb shows the sequencer as NextSeq 500. In the TCR library protocol, unique molecular identifiers were attached to individual cDNA molecules to correct for PCR bias and sequencing error. Sequencing covered both TCR alpha and beta chains, and within each sample the abundances of alpha and beta sequences were tightly co-correlated. The paper's data handling went like this. Decombinator V4 was used to perform V gene, J gene and CDR3 annotation of TCR sequences. Expanded TCRs were defined as changing significantly between any two time points under a Poisson model with p below 0.0001. TCR abundances were normalised to the total number of TCRs sequenced per sample and expressed as counts per million. TRAV1-2 paired with TRAJ12, TRAJ20 or TRAJ33 defined MAIT TCRs, while TRAV10 paired with TRAJ18 defined iNKT TCRs. A search of VDJdb, accessed on 1 November 2021, was run for TCRs annotated to CMV, EBV and SARS-CoV-2, with TCRs annotated for multiple antigens excluded. TCRdb trimmed public reads at Q25 via fastp, called clones via MiXCR and kept in-frame beta chains. Identical CDR3 protein sequences are pooled into one entry, listed with their most common genes and DNA. TCRdb assigned the V and J calls; the authors' analysis was not used. For this sample there are fewer than 30,000 distinct CDR3 sequences; less than 4.5% appear just once. 5.6% of the sample lies in the top ten.

A case-control design nested within a healthcare worker cohort in London, UK, was used, with weekly nasopharyngeal swab PCR tests and blood sampling performed. Healthcare workers were recruited between 23 and 31 March 2020, during the week of the UK lockdown, and were followed weekly for up to about 15 weeks. The V end gives up 4 bases and the J end 7 bases, leaving 13 bases in the junction not matched to a gene. Reading from cysteine to phenylalanine, the CDR3 counts 17 amino acids. Left in the record is the CDR3 DNA by itself, 51 bases read in frame from the first base. The germline V gene (reference sequence) sets CDR1 to MNHNY and CDR2 to SVGAGI. On the study overall, not on this receptor specifically: VDJdb matching was skewed toward anti-spike CD8 responses and likely underestimated virus-specific expansions, missing private and CD4 specificities.

This chain joins TRBV6-6 to TRBJ2-2; 9 bases in the junction line up with TRBD2. The TCR was taken from an adult who was a healthcare worker with PCR-confirmed SARS-CoV-2 infection or an uninfected control (not recorded which). The specimen was whole blood. CDR3 loop: CASSSAVPGLADGELFF. In nucleotide form, the sequence is TGTGCCAGCAGTTCCGCCGTACCGGGACTAGCCGACGGGGAGCTGTTTTTT.